A single sample gave rise to the 14 T cell receptor beta chains below, sequenced in a study of cytomegalovirus exposure and HLA in healthy donors. This PCR relied on a set of 60 Vbeta primers and 13 Jbeta primers. Produced via immunoSEQ multiplex PCR; TCRdb's table is partial and in-frame only. The data show approximately 93,000 clones, 79% seen once. The sequenced material came from PBMCs. These receptors were taken from a middle-aged woman in good health and CMV-seronegative.

The chain recombines TRBV28 with TRBJ1-2; 8 positions match TRBD1. CDR3 size: 15 residues. CDR1 MDHEN and CDR2 SYDVKM come from the germline V gene. V trimming: 2 bases; J trimming: 4 bases; junction bases outside the gene matches: 6. CDR3 in amino acids: CASSLGAGTGYGYTF. CDR3 sequence (DNA): TGTGCCAGCAGTTTAGGGGCCGGGACAGGCTATGGCTACACCTTC.

The genes are TRBV5-1 and TRBJ2-3; D ambiguous. This CDR3 is 12 amino acids long. Trimming took off 3 bases at V and 4 bases at J, with 6 bases between the two ends. CDR1 is SGHRS and CDR2 is YFSETQ in the germline V gene. The CDR3 region is CASSSRPDTQYF. The CDR3, as DNA: TGCGCCAGCAGCTCTAGGCCAGATACGCAGTATTTT.

CDR3 loop: CAWSPYRTSGGTDTQYF. The CDR3 coding sequence is TGTGCCTGGAGTCCCTATCGGACTAGCGGGGGCACAGATACGCAGTATTTT. This rearrangement joins TRBV30 to TRBJ2-3, with 12 positions matching TRBD2. The CDR3 totals 17 residues. Germline CDR1 reads GTSNPN; CDR2 reads SVGIG (reference sequence). V shed 2 bases and J 1 base; nucleotides not matched to a gene: 7. The entire variable domain, with the rest obtained from reference TRBV30 and TRBJ2-3, is as follows: SQTIHQWPATLVQPVGSPLSLECTVEGTSNPNLYWYRQAAGRGLQLLFYSVGIGQISSEVPQNLSASRPQDRQFILSSKKLLLSDSGFYLCAWSPYRTSGGTDTQYFGPGTRLTVL.

Details on this clone: The junction departs from germline at one end; a sequencing error may be responsible. The CDR3 bases are TGCGCCAGCAGCTCTCGGGACAGGTATAATTCACCCCTCAACTTT. Translation: CASSSRDRYNSPLNF. This chain uses TRBV5-1 with TRBJ1-6, with TRBD1 identical over 8 bases. The CDR3 sequence is 15 residues long. Germline V gene data show CDR1 as SGHRS and CDR2 as YFSETQ.

CDR3 in amino acids: CASSPQGGTGYGYTF. The CDR3 DNA reads TGTGCCAGCAGCCCTCAGGGGGGGACAGGGTATGGCTACACCTTC. The chain joins TRBV11-2 to TRBJ1-2; 9 bases agree with TRBD1. Germline trimming cut 5 bases from V and 5 bases from J; bases unmatched to any gene: 9. The germline CDR1 and CDR2 sequences are SGHAT and FQNNGV. The CDR3 contains 15 residues.

The rearrangement joins TRBV30 to TRBJ2-7; TRBD1 matches 11 bases. J lost 5 bases, V lost 1 base, and 19 bases had no gene match. This CDR3 is 19 amino acids long. Germline V gene data show CDR1 as GTSNPN and CDR2 as SVGIG (reference sequence). CDR3 sequence reads: CAWSGGPGLMDRGLHEQYF. For the CDR3, the DNA is TGTGCCTGGAGTGGCGGACCGGGTCTTATGGACAGGGGGCTTCACGAGCAGTACTTC.

V is TRBV30 and J is TRBJ2-5, with a weak D call TRBD2 (5 bases). Trimming pared 0 bases from V and 2 bases from J, leaving 10 bases between. Germline CDR1 GTSNPN, CDR2 SVGIG (reference sequence). This CDR3 contains 14 residues. CDR3 nucleotides: TGTGCCTGGAGTGTGAAGGGAGCACAAGAGACCCAGTACTTC. Protein sequence: CAWSVKGAQETQYF.

The chain combines TRBV5-8 with TRBJ1-6, with D uncertain. CDR1 is SGHTS and CDR2 is YDEGEE in the germline V gene. V shed 5 bases and J shed 0 bases, with 12 bases lying between them. This CDR3 comprises 16 residues. This chain's CDR3 is CASRRTLSSYNSPLHF. The DNA for the CDR3 is TGTGCCAGCAGACGGACTCTGAGCTCCTATAATTCACCCCTCCACTTT.

The chain has TRBV2 and TRBJ1-4; D is unclear. With 11 bases removed from V and 2 bases from J, the gap between germline ends came to 18 bases. The germline gives CDR1 SNHLY, CDR2 FYNNEI. The CDR3 has 15 residues. Here the CDR3 DNA reads TGTGCCTCGCAATGGGCGTTAGCGACTAATGAAAAACTGTTTTTT. Amino acids: CASQWALATNEKLFF.

The chain couples TRBV5-1 to TRBJ1-2; D might be TRBD1 (6 bases). The germline V gene encodes CDR1 SGHRS and CDR2 YFSETQ. This CDR3 region has 12 residues. Between the trimmed V and J ends, which lost 4 bases and 6 bases, there was a span of 10 bases. The CDR3 DNA follows: TGCGCCAGCAGCGACAACAGGGATGGCTACACCTTC. Protein: CASSDNRDGYTF.

This clone has more than one count but fewer than ten. The rearrangement links TRBV6-6 to TRBJ1-1, with 8 bases aligning to TRBD1. The CDR3 totals 16 residues. Trimming took 7 bases from V and 1 from J; bases not matched to a gene: 11. Germline V gene sequence: CDR1 MNHNY, CDR2 SVGAGI (reference sequence). The CDR3 spells CASTRPPGQANTEAFF. The CDR3 coding sequence is TGTGCCAGCACCAGACCCCCGGGACAGGCGAACACTGAAGCTTTCTTT.

This clone was picked up a small number of times. The rearrangement links TRBV28 to TRBJ1-1; possibly TRBD1 for D (5 bases). Germline-derived CDR1 and CDR2 are MDHEN and SYDVKM. The ends were cut back, 3 bases at V and 6 bases at J, with 20 bases in the middle. The CDR3 is 16 residues long. CDR3 residues: CASSFGAGGPSPEAFF. The CDR3 DNA sequence: TGTGCCAGCAGTTTCGGAGCGGGGGGTCCCTCCCCTGAAGCTTTCTTT.

This chain joins TRBV30 and TRBJ2-2; 8 nucleotides match TRBD1. This CDR3 has 15 residues. V was clipped by 2 bases and J by 2 bases; unmatched bases: 4. The germline gives CDR1 GTSNPN, CDR2 SVGIG (reference sequence). The DNA of the CDR3 is TGTGCCTGGAGTTGGACAGGGATCAACACCGGGGAGCTGTTTTTT. This encodes CAWSWTGINTGELFF.

This clone occurred once. V and J are TRBV7-9 and TRBJ1-4; D gene uncertain. V was clipped by 3 bases and J by 5 bases, with 10 bases between them. The germline V gene has CDR1 SEHNR and CDR2 FQNEAQ (reference sequence). The CDR3 has 14 amino acids. This CDR3 is CASSLATGNEKLFF. In DNA, the CDR3 is TGTGCCAGCAGCTTGGCGACGGGGAATGAAAAACTGTTTTTT. The full variable domain, rest sourced from reference TRBV7-9 and TRBJ1-4, is DTGVSQNPRHKITKRGQNVTFRCDPISEHNRLYWYRQTLGQGPEFLTYFQNEAQLEKSRLLSDRFSAERPKGSFSTLEIQRTEQGDSAMYLCASSLATGNEKLFFGSGTQLSVL.